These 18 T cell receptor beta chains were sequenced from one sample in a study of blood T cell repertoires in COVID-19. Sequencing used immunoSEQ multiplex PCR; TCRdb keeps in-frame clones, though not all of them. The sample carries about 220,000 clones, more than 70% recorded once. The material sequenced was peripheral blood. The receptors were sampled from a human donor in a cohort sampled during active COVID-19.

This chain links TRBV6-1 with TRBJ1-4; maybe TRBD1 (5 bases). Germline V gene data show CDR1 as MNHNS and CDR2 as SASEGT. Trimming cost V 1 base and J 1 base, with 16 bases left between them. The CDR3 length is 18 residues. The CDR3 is CASSEEWGREGTNEKLFF. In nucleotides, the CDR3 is TGTGCCAGCAGTGAAGAATGGGGCAGGGAGGGAACTAATGAAAAACTGTTTTTT.

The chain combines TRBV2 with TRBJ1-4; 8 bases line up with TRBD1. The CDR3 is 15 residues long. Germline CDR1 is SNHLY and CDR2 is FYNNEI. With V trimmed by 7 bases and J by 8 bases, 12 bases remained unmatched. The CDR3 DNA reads TGTGCCAGCATTATTGCCCAGGGGGCAGGAGAAAAACTGTTTTTT. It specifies CASIIAQGAGEKLFF.

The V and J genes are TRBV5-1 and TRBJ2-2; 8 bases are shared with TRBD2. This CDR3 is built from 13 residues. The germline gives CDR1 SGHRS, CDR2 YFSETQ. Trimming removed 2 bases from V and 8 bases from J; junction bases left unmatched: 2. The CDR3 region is CASSFGLAGELFF. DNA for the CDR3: TGCGCCAGCAGCTTTGGACTAGCAGGGGAGCTGTTTTTT.

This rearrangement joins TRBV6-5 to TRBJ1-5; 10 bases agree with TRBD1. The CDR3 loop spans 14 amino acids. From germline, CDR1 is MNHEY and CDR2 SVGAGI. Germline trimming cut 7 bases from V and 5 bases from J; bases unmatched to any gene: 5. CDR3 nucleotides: TGTGCCAGCACGTTCGGACAGGGGGATCAGCCCCAGCATTTT. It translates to CASTFGQGDQPQHF.

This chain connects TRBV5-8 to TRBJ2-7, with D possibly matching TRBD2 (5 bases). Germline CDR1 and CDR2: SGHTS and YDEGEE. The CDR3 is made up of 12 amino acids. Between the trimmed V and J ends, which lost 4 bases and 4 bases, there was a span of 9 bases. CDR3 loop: CASSTDSYEQYF. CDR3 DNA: TGTGCCAGCAGCACGGACTCATACGAGCAGTACTTC.

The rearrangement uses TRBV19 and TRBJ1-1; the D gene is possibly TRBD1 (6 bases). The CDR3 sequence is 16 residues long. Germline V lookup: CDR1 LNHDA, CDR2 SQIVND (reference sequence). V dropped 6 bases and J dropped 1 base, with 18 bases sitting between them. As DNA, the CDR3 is TGTGCCAGTAGGAGAGGGGGGGGACCCCAGAACACTGAAGCTTTCTTT. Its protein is CASRRGGGPQNTEAFF.

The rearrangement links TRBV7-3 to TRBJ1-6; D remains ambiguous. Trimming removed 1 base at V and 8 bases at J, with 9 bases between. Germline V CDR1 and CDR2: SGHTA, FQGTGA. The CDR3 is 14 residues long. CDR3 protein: CASSLRRLDSPLHF. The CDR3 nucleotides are TGTGCCAGCAGCTTAAGGAGACTCGATTCACCCCTCCACTTT. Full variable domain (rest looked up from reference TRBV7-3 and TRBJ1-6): GAGVSQTPSNKVTEKGKYVELRCDPISGHTALYWYRQSLGQGPEFLIYFQGTGAADDSGLPNDRFFAVRPEGSVSTLKIQRTERGDSAVYLCASSLRRLDSPLHFGNGTRLTVT.

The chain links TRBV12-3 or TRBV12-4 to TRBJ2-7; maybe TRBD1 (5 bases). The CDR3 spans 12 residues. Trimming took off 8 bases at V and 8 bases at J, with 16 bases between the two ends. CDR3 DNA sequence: TGTGCCAGCGGCCTCGATGGGGCAAAGCAGTACTTC. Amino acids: CASGLDGAKQYF.

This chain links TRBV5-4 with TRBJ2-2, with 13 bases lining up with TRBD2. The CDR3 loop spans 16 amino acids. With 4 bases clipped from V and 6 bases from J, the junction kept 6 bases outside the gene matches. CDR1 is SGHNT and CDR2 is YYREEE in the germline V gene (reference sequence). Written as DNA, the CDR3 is TGTGCCAGCAGCCCTGGGGGACTAGCGGGATCCGGGGAGCTGTTTTTT. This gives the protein CASSPGGLAGSGELFF.

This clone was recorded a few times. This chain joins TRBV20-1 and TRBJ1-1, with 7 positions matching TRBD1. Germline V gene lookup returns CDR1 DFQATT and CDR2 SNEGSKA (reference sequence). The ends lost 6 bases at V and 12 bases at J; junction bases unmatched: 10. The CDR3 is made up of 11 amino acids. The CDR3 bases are TGCAGTGCCAGTAAAGCAGGGGGAACTTTCTTT. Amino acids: CSASKAGGTFF.

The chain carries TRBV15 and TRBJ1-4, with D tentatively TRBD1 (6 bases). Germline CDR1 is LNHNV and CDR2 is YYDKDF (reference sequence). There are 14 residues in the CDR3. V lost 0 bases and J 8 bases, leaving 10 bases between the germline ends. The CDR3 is CATSRDLGGEKLFF. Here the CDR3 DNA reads TGTGCCACCAGCAGAGATCTTGGGGGCGAAAAACTGTTTTTT.

The CDR3 loop is CASSSQGIAGGQQFF. For the CDR3, the DNA is TGTGCCAGCAGCTCCCAGGGAATAGCGGGGGGGCAGCAGTTCTTC. V is TRBV7-3 and J is TRBJ2-1; 11 nucleotides agree with TRBD2. This CDR3 contains 15 residues. After removal of 4 bases from V and 11 bases from J, the junction contained 10 bases not matched to a gene. In germline, CDR1 is SGHTA, CDR2 FQGTGA.

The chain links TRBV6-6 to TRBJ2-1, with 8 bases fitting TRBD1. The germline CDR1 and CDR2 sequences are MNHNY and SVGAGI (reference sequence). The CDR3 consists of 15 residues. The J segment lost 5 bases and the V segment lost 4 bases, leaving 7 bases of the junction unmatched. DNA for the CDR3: TGTGCCAGCAGTTCCCCAGACAGGGGTGACAATGAGCAGTTCTTC. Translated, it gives CASSSPDRGDNEQFF.

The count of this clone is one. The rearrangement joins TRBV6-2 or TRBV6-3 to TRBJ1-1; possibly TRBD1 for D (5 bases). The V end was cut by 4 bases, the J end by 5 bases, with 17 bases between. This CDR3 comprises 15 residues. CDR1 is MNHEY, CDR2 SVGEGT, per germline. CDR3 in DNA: TGTGCCAGCAGTTGGCTGGCAGGGAAGGCTACTGAAGCTTTCTTT. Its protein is CASSWLAGKATEAFF.

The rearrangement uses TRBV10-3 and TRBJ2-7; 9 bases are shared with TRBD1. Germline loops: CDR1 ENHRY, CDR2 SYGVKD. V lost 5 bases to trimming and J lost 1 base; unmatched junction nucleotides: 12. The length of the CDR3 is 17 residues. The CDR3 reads CAISSGTGNERSYEQYF. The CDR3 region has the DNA TGTGCCATCAGTTCCGGGACAGGGAACGAAAGGTCCTACGAGCAGTACTTC.

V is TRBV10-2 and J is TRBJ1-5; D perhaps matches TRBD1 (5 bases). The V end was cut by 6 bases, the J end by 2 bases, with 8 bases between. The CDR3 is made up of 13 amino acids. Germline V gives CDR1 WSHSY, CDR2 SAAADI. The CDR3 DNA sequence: TGCGCCAGCAGACAGGCCGGCAATCAGCCCCAGCATTTT. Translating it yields CASRQAGNQPQHF.

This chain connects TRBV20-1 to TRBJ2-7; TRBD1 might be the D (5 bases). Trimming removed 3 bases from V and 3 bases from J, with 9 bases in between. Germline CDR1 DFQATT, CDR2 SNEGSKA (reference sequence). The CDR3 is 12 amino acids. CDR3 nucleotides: TGCAGTGCTAGTGGGGCAGTCTACGAGCAGTACTTC. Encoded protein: CSASGAVYEQYF.

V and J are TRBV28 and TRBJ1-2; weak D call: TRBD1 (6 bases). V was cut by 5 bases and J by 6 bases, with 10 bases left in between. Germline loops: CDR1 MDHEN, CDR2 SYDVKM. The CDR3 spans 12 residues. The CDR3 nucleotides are TGTGCCAGCAGTATAACAGGGCATGGCTACACCTTC. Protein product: CASSITGHGYTF.